This TCR beta chain was captured in a study of PD-L1 blockade in urothelial cancer. Study-wide context: Patients initiated atezolizumab in about 2014 at 1,200 mg intravenously every 3 weeks.

Time point meaning: peripheral blood 6 weeks after treatment start. Metastatic or locally advanced urothelial carcinoma was present in the patients. Sequencing was performed with immunoSEQ multiplex PCR; in TCRdb, only in-frame clones are kept and a portion is missing. Of around 100,000 clones listed, around 93% are singletons. Per germline, CDR1 SGHVS and CDR2 FNYEAQ. The length of the CDR3 is 15 residues. Losses at the gene ends were 5 bases for V and 3 bases for J; bases not matched to a gene: 9. The clonotype was recovered from a man aged 55 to 70 with urothelial cancer. This chain connects TRBV7-6 to TRBJ2-7, with 8 bases aligning to TRBD2. Sample: PBMCs, taken around atezolizumab (anti-PD-L1) treatment. The CDR3 loop reads CASSVGSGTVYEQYF. CDR3 DNA: TGTGCCAGCAGCGTTGGTAGCGGGACGGTCTACGAGCAGTACTTC.